The clone carrying this TCR beta chain has just one count. With V trimmed by 0 bases and J by 5 bases, 10 bases remained unmatched. The length of the CDR3 is 17 residues. Germline assignment: CDR1 LNHDA and CDR2 SQIVND (reference sequence). This sample was included in a study of blood T cell repertoires in COVID-19. The wider study: Italy, Spain and the United States were the sources of the convalescent and acute COVID-19 samples. From T cells, B-cell-depleted T cells, or PBMCs came the material, which was cDNA or gDNA.

Study processing details: The assay estimated nucleated cells by amplifying reference gene primers. Profiled with immunoSEQ multiplex PCR; TCRdb holds only in-frame clones, not every one. The DNA was the basis for D and trimming; V, J and clone size are from that table. The table includes about 80,000 clones, approximately 76% detected once. Input material: peripheral blood. J is TRBJ1-5 and V is TRBV19; 7 nucleotides agree with TRBD1. This TCR came from a man aged 65 to 85 with active or convalescent COVID-19. The CDR3, as DNA: TGTGCCAGTAGTATAGATCATAGGCGACAGGGCCATCAGCCCCAGCATTTT. Its translation: CASSIDHRRQGHQPQHF.